The present entry profiles one T cell receptor (beta chain) with its context. Per the original data handling: Estimated nucleated cell counts came from reference gene primer amplification. Assay: immunoSEQ multiplex PCR; the TCRdb copy retains only in-frame clones and omits some. Clone size and the V and J calls come from that table; the DNA yielded D and trimming. Of about 180,000 clones listed, 82% are singletons. The sample comes from a study of blood T cell repertoires in COVID-19. Study-wide context: Sites in the United States, Italy and Spain provided acute and convalescent COVID-19 samples. PBMCs, B-cell-depleted T cells, or T cells provided the cDNA or gDNA that made up the material.

The germline V gene has CDR1 MDHEN and CDR2 SYDVKM. The CDR3 runs 14 residues. Trimming took 2 bases from V and 4 from J, leaving 11 bases between them. What was sequenced was peripheral blood. The V gene is TRBV28, the J gene TRBJ1-2; no clear D. The sequence was collected from a woman aged 80 or over with active or convalescent COVID-19. The CDR3 region is CASSLNPYGYGYTF. The CDR3 DNA sequence: TGTGCCAGCAGTTTAAACCCCTATGGCTATGGCTACACCTTC.